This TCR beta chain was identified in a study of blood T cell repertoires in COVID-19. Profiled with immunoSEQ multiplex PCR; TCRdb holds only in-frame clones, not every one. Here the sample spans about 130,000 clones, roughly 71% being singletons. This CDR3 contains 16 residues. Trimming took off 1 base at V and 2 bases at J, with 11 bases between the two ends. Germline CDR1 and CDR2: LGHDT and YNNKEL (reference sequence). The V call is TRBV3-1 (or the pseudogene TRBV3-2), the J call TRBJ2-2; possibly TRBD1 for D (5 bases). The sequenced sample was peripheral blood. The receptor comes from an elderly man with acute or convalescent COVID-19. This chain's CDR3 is CASSQGKGVNTGELFF. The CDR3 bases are TGTGCCAGCAGCCAAGGGAAAGGGGTCAACACCGGGGAGCTGTTTTTT.